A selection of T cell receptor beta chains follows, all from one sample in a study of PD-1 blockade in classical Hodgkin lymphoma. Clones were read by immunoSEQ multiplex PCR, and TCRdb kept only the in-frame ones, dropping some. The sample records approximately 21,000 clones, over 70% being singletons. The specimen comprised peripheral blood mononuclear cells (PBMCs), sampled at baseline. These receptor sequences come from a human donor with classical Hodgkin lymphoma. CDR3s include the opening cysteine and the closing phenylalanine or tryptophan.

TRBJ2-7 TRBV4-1 CASSPLRSGSYEQYF
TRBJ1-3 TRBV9 CASNQGSGNTIYF
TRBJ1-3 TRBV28 CASSLSPSSGNTIYF
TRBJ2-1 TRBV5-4 CASSLWAGHNEQFF
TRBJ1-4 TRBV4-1 CASSQEVTGGEKLFF
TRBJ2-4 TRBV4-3 CASSQILGGTKNIQYF
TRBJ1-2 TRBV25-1 CASSETAPHGYTF
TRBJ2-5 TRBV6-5 CASSYSGRQETQYF
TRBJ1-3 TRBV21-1 CASSKETDSGNTIYF
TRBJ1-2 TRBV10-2 CASSESPENYGYTF
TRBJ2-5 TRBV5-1 CASSFKGLTLSGYQETQYF
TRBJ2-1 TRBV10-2 CASSEQGGGYNEQFF
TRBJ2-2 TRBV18 CASSPAGTYLSGELFF
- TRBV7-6 CASSLSQGGVYEQYF
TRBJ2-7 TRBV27 CARPGYEQYF
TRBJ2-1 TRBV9 CASSARTDRSEQFF
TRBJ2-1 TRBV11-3 CASTAQGYSYNEQFF
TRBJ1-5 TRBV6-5 CASTDRGRNQPQHF
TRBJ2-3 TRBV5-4 CASSLGLDMDTQYF
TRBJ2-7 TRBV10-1 CASSEGGKQYF
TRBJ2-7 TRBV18 CASSPQGGYEQYF
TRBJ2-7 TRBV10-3 CAISEWQGGHEQYF
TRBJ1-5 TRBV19 CASSMTASNQPQHF
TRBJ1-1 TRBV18 CASSPERQVNTEAFF
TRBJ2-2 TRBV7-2 CASSLATGITGELFF
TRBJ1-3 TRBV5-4 CASSFYTRQRSSGNTIYF
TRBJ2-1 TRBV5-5 CASSLDGRSSYNEQFF
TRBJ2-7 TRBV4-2 CASSQGLGDSYEQYF
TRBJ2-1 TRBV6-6 CASSYLQINEQFF
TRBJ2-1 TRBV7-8 CASSATGIEQFF
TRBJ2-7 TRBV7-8 CASSLALWGGRSTYEQYF
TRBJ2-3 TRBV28 CASSPPSGLTDTQYF
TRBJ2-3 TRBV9 CASSVGRNKRDTQYF
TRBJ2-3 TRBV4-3 CASSSQREGTDTQYF
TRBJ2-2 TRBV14 CASRPEGVRTGELFF
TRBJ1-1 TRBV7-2 CASSLEHATEAFF
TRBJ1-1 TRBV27 CASSPGTAMNTEAFF
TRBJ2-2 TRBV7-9 CASSSGQGGGELFF
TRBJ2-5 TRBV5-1 CASSLASGGAEETQYF
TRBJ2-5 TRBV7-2 CASSLGPGLAGKETQYF
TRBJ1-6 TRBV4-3 CASSQDRAGMYNSPLHF
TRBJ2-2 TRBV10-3 CAIGRQAENTGELFF